These 29 T cell receptor beta chains were all obtained from the same sample, sequenced in a study of regulatory dendritic cells for organ transplantation. Generated by immunoSEQ multiplex PCR, the TCRdb table keeps only in-frame clones and is missing some. The sample includes 29,000 or so clones, approximately 79% of them seen just once. The sample consisted of memory CD4+ T cells from blood. Subset defined: CD45RO+ memory T cells. The receptors were sampled from a human donor in good health.

The chain is built from TRBV30 and TRBJ2-1, with D uncertain. Trimming took off 8 bases at V and 5 bases at J, with 13 bases between the two ends. CDR3 length: 12 amino acids. CDR1 GTSNPN and CDR2 SVGIG come from the germline V gene (reference sequence). This chain's CDR3 is CAAVAVNNEQFF. As DNA, the CDR3 is TGTGCCGCGGTGGCAGTAAACAATGAGCAGTTCTTC. The variable domain in full, with the rest retrieved from reference TRBV30 and TRBJ2-1, is SQTIHQWPATLVQPVGSPLSLECTVEGTSNPNLYWYRQAAGRGLQLLFYSVGIGQISSEVPQNLSASRPQDRQFILSSKKLLLSDSGFYLCAAVAVNNEQFFGPGTRLTVL.

The chain has TRBV4-3 and TRBJ2-4, with D possibly being TRBD2 (7 bases). This CDR3 is 15 amino acids long. Germline V gene sequence: CDR1 LGHNA, CDR2 YSLEER. V was clipped by 1 base and J by 6 bases, with 13 bases between them. The CDR3 sequence: CASSQGQGGGNIQYF. CDR3 DNA: TGCGCCAGCAGCCAAGGGCAGGGAGGGGGAAACATTCAGTACTTC.

The rearrangement uses TRBV9 and TRBJ2-1; unclear D gene. The germline CDR1 and CDR2 sequences are SGDLS and YYNGEE. The germline V and J ends were trimmed by 3 bases and 15 bases, with 19 bases remaining between them. The CDR3 is made up of 13 amino acids. CDR3 protein: CASSDEDVGRRFF. DNA of the CDR3: TGTGCCAGCAGCGACGAAGACGTGGGCCGGCGGTTCTTC.

The V gene is TRBV6-6, the J gene TRBJ2-5; 13 nucleotides align to TRBD2. The trim removed 6 bases at V and 3 bases at J, leaving 1 base unmatched. This CDR3 is built from 14 residues. CDR1 is MNHNY, CDR2 SVGAGI, per germline (reference sequence). The DNA of the CDR3 is TGTGCCAGCAGCACTAGCGGGGGGGAAGAGACCCAGTACTTC. It translates to CASSTSGGEETQYF.

The rearrangement uses TRBV7-8 and TRBJ2-7; the match to TRBD2 covers 14 bases. The CDR3 runs 17 residues. V was pared by 5 bases and J by 2 bases, with 8 bases of the junction left unmatched. CDR1 SGHVS and CDR2 FQNEAQ come from the germline V gene. The CDR3 here is CASSLGLAGANPYEQYF. In nucleotides, the CDR3 is TGTGCCAGCAGCCTGGGACTAGCGGGAGCCAACCCCTACGAGCAGTACTTC.

This clone was recorded only once. This chain joins TRBV5-4 and TRBJ2-5; D is undetermined. V lost 4 bases to trimming and J lost 5 bases, with 18 bases between them. In germline, CDR1 is SGHNT, CDR2 YYREEE (reference sequence). The CDR3 has 15 amino acids. For the CDR3, the DNA is TGTGCCAGCAGCCCCGAGGTGGGATCGGGCGAGACCCAGTACTTC. Amino acid sequence: CASSPEVGSGETQYF.

The rearrangement links TRBV11-2 to TRBJ1-1; D is unclear. The CDR3 spans 15 residues. V was pared by 5 bases and J by 1 base, with 14 bases between. CDR1 and CDR2 from the germline V gene are SGHAT and FQNNGV. The CDR3 DNA is TGTGCCAGCAGCGTGGACTCGTACAGGAACACTGAAGCTTTCTTT. It translates to CASSVDSYRNTEAFF.

This rearrangement joins TRBV18 to TRBJ2-5, with D unclear. Trimming left V 2 bases short and J 1 base short, with 5 bases between. The CDR3 totals 13 residues. Germline-derived CDR1 and CDR2 are KGHSH and LQKENI. CDR3 DNA sequence: TGTGCCAGCTCACCATTCAGCCAAGAGACCCAGTACTTC. Its protein product is CASSPFSQETQYF.

This sequence joins TRBV28 and TRBJ1-1; tentatively, D is TRBD1 (6 bases). There are 15 residues in the CDR3. Germline V gene sequence: CDR1 MDHEN, CDR2 SYDVKM. Trimming took off 3 bases at V and 8 bases at J, with 19 bases between the two ends. CDR3 loop: CASSFSPGGRTEAFF. For the CDR3, the DNA is TGTGCCAGCAGTTTCAGTCCGGGGGGGCGAACCGAAGCTTTCTTT. The whole variable domain, filled in from reference TRBV28 and TRBJ1-1, reads DVKVTQSSRYLVKRTGEKVFLECVQDMDHENMFWYRQDPGLGLRLIYFSYDVKMKEKGDIPEGYSVSREKKERFSLILESASTNQTSMYLCASSFSPGGRTEAFFGQGTRLTVV.

The genes are TRBV5-1 and TRBJ2-1; D is unclear. In germline, CDR1 is SGHRS, CDR2 YFSETQ. V lost 0 bases and J lost 9, with 7 bases in between. The length of the CDR3 is 12 residues. CDR3 residues: CASSLGVGEQFF. Written as DNA, the CDR3 is TGCGCCAGCAGCTTGGGAGTTGGTGAGCAGTTCTTC.

V gene TRBV28 combines with J gene TRBJ1-1; D call uncertain. V was clipped by 6 bases and J by 2 bases, with 13 bases between them. There are 14 residues in the CDR3. Germline V gene lookup returns CDR1 MDHEN and CDR2 SYDVKM. CDR3 residues: CASSALGSNTEAFF. CDR3 DNA sequence: TGTGCCAGCAGCGCCTTAGGATCAAACACTGAAGCTTTCTTT.

The V call is TRBV4-3, the J call TRBJ2-6, with D hard to call. Trimming removed 0 bases at V and 0 bases at J, with 6 bases between. The germline V gene has CDR1 LGHNA and CDR2 YSLEER. The CDR3 consists of 16 residues. The CDR3 nucleotides are TGCGCCAGCAGCCAAGAGGGGAACTCTGGGGCCAACGTCCTGACTTTC. Encoded protein: CASSQEGNSGANVLTF.

The V call is TRBV7-9, the J call TRBJ1-1, with 9 nucleotides matching TRBD1. V was pared by 6 bases and J by 4 bases, with 6 bases of the junction left unmatched. This CDR3 contains 14 residues. Germline V gives CDR1 SEHNR, CDR2 FQNEAQ (reference sequence). Here the CDR3 DNA reads TGTGCCAGCAGTTACAGGGGGCTGAGCACTGAAGCTTTCTTT. Protein sequence: CASSYRGLSTEAFF.

The CDR3 region has the DNA TGTGCCAGTTCGGGGCTCCACGGCTACGAGCAGTACTTC. Translated: CASSGLHGYEQYF. The chain joins TRBV19 to TRBJ2-7, with D perhaps given as TRBD1 or TRBD2 (5 bases each). The CDR3 is made up of 13 amino acids. CDR1 is LNHDA, CDR2 SQIVND, per germline (reference sequence). V was pared by 8 bases and J by 3 bases, with 14 bases between.

This rearrangement joins TRBV9 to TRBJ2-1; 10 bases are a match to TRBD2. With V trimmed by 0 bases and J by 6 bases, 12 bases remained unmatched. The CDR3 loop spans 18 amino acids. CDR1 and CDR2 (germline): SGDLS, YYNGEE. CDR3 amino acids: CASSVALAGSSLPNEQFF. In DNA form, the CDR3 reads TGTGCCAGCAGCGTAGCACTAGCGGGATCTTCCCTCCCCAATGAGCAGTTCTTC.

The chain links TRBV19 to TRBJ2-2; 8 bases align to TRBD1. CDR1 and CDR2 (germline): LNHDA, SQIVND (reference sequence). V shed 7 bases and J 7 bases; nucleotides not matched to a gene: 8. This CDR3 contains 14 residues. The CDR3 region has the DNA TGTGCCAGTAATGCCAGGGGGCGCGTCGGGGAGCTGTTTTTT. Amino acids: CASNARGRVGELFF.

This clone was seen only once. V gene TRBV4-3 combines with J gene TRBJ2-7; the match to TRBD1 covers 11 bases. The J segment lost 5 bases and the V segment lost 6 bases, leaving 12 bases of the junction unmatched. This CDR3 is built from 16 residues. Germline V lookup: CDR1 LGHNA, CDR2 YSLEER. The CDR3 loop is CASSRDRGSMGDEQYF. The CDR3 DNA reads as TGCGCCAGCAGTCGGGACAGGGGGTCGATGGGGGACGAGCAGTACTTC.

The chain carries TRBV7-8 and TRBJ1-2, with D hard to call. Trimming left V 4 bases short and J 3 bases short, with 3 bases between. Germline V gene lookup returns CDR1 SGHVS and CDR2 FQNEAQ. The CDR3 has 11 residues. CDR3 sequence (DNA): TGTGCCAGCAGCTCTTACTATGGCTACACCTTC. The encoded protein is CASSSYYGYTF. Looking up the rest from reference TRBV7-8 and TRBJ1-2 gives the full variable domain: GAGVSQSPRYKVAKRGQDVALRCDPISGHVSLFWYQQALGQGPEFLTYFQNEAQLDKSGLPSDRFFAERPEGSVSTLKIQRTQQEDSAVYLCASSSYYGYTFGSGTRLTVV.

The chain is built from TRBV6-5 and TRBJ2-4; D is undetermined. The V gene's germline CDR1 is MNHEY and CDR2 SVGAGI. The CDR3 runs 15 residues. V lost 0 bases, J lost 9 bases, and 15 bases lay in between. The CDR3 protein is CASSYSFVQRGIQYF. Here the CDR3 DNA reads TGTGCCAGCAGTTACTCGTTTGTACAGCGAGGCATTCAGTACTTC.

The CDR3 sequence is CASSYVNRAAFF. In DNA, the CDR3 is TGTGCCAGCAGTTATGTGAACCGGGCCGCGTTCTTC. This chain connects TRBV6-6 to TRBJ2-1; D gene ambiguous. CDR1 and CDR2 (germline): MNHNY, SVGAGI (reference sequence). Trimming removed 3 bases from V and 15 bases from J, with 15 bases in between. The CDR3 is made up of 12 amino acids.

The V gene is TRBV4-2, the J gene TRBJ2-2, with TRBD2 matching 7 bases. The CDR3 loop spans 16 amino acids. Germline values: CDR1 LGHNA, CDR2 YNFKEQ. Germline trimming cut 0 bases from V and 3 bases from J; bases unmatched to any gene: 4. The CDR3 is CASSQDSSGDTGELFF. The CDR3 bases are TGTGCCAGCAGCCAAGATTCGAGCGGGGACACCGGGGAGCTGTTTTTT.

The J gene is TRBJ2-7, the V gene TRBV27, with 7 bases lining up with TRBD1. The V segment lost 11 bases and the J segment 7 bases; nucleotides outside the gene matches: 23. There are 16 residues in the CDR3. Germline values: CDR1 MNHEY, CDR2 SMNVEV (reference sequence). The CDR3 sequence: CARKRDSPTSLGEQYF. The CDR3 nucleotides are TGTGCCCGAAAGAGGGACAGTCCGACATCCTTGGGTGAGCAGTACTTC.

This clone came up once. The chain joins TRBV25-1 to TRBJ2-2, with TRBD2 identical over 7 bases. V dropped 10 bases and J dropped 3; count of bases not matched to a gene: 14. Germline-derived CDR1 and CDR2 are MGHDK and SYGVNS. The CDR3 extends over 16 amino acids. CDR3 bases: TGTGCCATCCAACAAATTAGCGGGTGGGACACCGGGGAGCTGTTTTTT. Its protein is CAIQQISGWDTGELFF.

The chain uses TRBV7-8 and TRBJ2-7; TRBD2 is a possible D gene (5 bases). The germline gives CDR1 SGHVS, CDR2 FQNEAQ. CDR3 length equals 14 residues. V lost 0 bases to trimming and J lost 0 bases, with 6 bases between them. CDR3 coding DNA: TGTGCCAGCAGCTTAGCCGGGATCTCCTACGAGCAGTACTTC. Its protein product is CASSLAGISYEQYF.

This chain links TRBV6-4 with TRBJ2-2; unclear D gene. Germline CDR1 MRHNA, CDR2 SNTAGT. This CDR3 contains 18 residues. The V gene lost 3 bases and the J gene lost 0 bases, with 17 bases spanning the gap. In DNA, the CDR3 is TGTGCCAGCAGTGAAACTTGGCTAAGCGACGCGAACACCGGGGAGCTGTTTTTT. Encoded protein: CASSETWLSDANTGELFF.

The chain is built from TRBV29-1 and TRBJ2-5; 7 positions agree with TRBD2. The germline gives CDR1 SQVTM, CDR2 ANQGSEA. The CDR3 covers 13 residues. The V gene end was trimmed by 4 bases and the J gene end by 2 bases; junction bases not matched to a gene: 4. This CDR3 is CSVGWTRQETQYF. CDR3 sequence (DNA): TGCAGCGTTGGCTGGACTAGGCAAGAGACCCAGTACTTC. Filled out from reference TRBV29-1 and TRBJ2-5, the complete variable domain reads SAVISQKPSRDICQRGTSLTIQCQVDSQVTMMFWYRQQPGQSLTLIATANQGSEATYESGFVIDKFPISRPNLTFSTLTVSNMSPEDSSIYLCSVGWTRQETQYFGPGTRLLVL.

The rearrangement joins TRBV4-1 to TRBJ2-3, with TRBD2 matching 13 bases. The CDR3 has 17 amino acids. V shed 0 bases and J 6 bases; nucleotides not matched to a gene: 6. Per germline, CDR1 MGHRA and CDR2 YSYEKL. In nucleotides, the CDR3 is TGCGCCAGCAGCCAAGAAGGACTAGCGGGAGTCGGGGATACGCAGTATTTT. Translating gives CASSQEGLAGVGDTQYF.

This clone was seen a handful of times. The J gene is TRBJ1-2, the V gene TRBV6-6; D gene unclear. V gave up 0 bases and J gave up 6 bases, with 11 bases separating them. The germline gives CDR1 MNHNY, CDR2 SVGAGI (reference sequence). The CDR3 runs 14 residues. The CDR3 coding sequence is TGTGCCAGCAGTTACTCGGTGGAGGGAGATGGCTACACCTTC. Its translation: CASSYSVEGDGYTF.

The chain is built from TRBV10-3 and TRBJ2-7; 12 nucleotides match TRBD2. From germline, CDR1 is ENHRY and CDR2 SYGVKD. The CDR3 is 16 residues long. V lost 4 bases and J lost 5; bases outside the gene matches: 9. Here the CDR3 reads CAISGSPSGRANEQYF. CDR3 bases: TGTGCCATCAGTGGGAGCCCTAGCGGGAGGGCCAACGAGCAGTACTTC.